This entry describes one T cell receptor beta chain. Trimming removed 1 base from V and 5 bases from J; junction bases left unmatched: 4. Germline CDR1 reads SEHNR; CDR2 reads FQNEAQ (reference sequence). The CDR3 covers 16 residues. This sample is drawn from a study of control samples from healthy donors and cancer patients. Clones were read by immunoSEQ multiplex PCR, and TCRdb kept only the in-frame ones, dropping some. The data contain under 200,000 clones, about 94% of them seen just once; the ten biggest clones take up approximately 0.7%. The V call is TRBV7-9, the J call TRBJ2-1, with TRBD2 matching over 11 bases. This TCR came from a woman in her twenties or thirties in good health. Sequencing used blood. CDR3 DNA sequence: TGTGCCAGCAGCTTAGGACCGGGACTAGCGGACAATGAGCAGTTCTTC. Its translation: CASSLGPGLADNEQFF.